A selection of T cell receptor beta chains follows, all from one sample in a study of cytomegalovirus exposure and HLA in healthy donors. Sequencing was performed with immunoSEQ multiplex PCR; in TCRdb, only in-frame clones are kept and a portion is missing. The repertoire holds 100,000 to 150,000 clones, with approximately 74% as singletons. Input material: PBMCs. These TCRs come from a middle-aged man in good health and CMV-seropositive. Both conserved end residues are trimmed from each CDR3.

v_gene: TRBV5-6; CDR3aa: ASRLAGGPNEQF
v_gene: TRBV18; CDR3aa: ASSPGQGNTEAF
v_gene: TRBV27; CDR3aa: ASSLWQGETQY
v_gene: TRBV5-6; CDR3aa: ASSLGGLAGRETQY
v_gene: TRBV28; CDR3aa: ASGGQGGSNQLQH
v_gene: TRBV6-5; CDR3aa: ASSWTFAGGPNEQF
v_gene: TRBV7-9; CDR3aa: ASSLESGGDYGYT
v_gene: TRBV28; CDR3aa: ASSPDSRTGRGYT
v_gene: TRBV7-2; CDR3aa: ASSLGWTAGNTIY
v_gene: TRBV19; CDR3aa: ASSIRGATYQETQY
v_gene: TRBV12-5; CDR3aa: ASASNSPLH
v_gene: TRBV7-2; CDR3aa: ASSPPLVRETQY
v_gene: TRBV9; CDR3aa: ASSSRPGLAGADTQY
v_gene: TRBV5-1; CDR3aa: ASSLVLTGDAYEQY
v_gene: TRBV5-1; CDR3aa: ASTLAGNPYEQY
v_gene: TRBV27; CDR3aa: ATRSLAGSGNTIY
v_gene: TRBV15; CDR3aa: ATTQSRQGRAG
v_gene: TRBV29-1; CDR3aa: SVRREIGTGELF
v_gene: TRBV6-1; CDR3aa: ASSELGQANTEAF
v_gene: TRBV29-1; CDR3aa: SVVRVGGETQY
v_gene: TRBV19; CDR3aa: ASSRTSGGSTYNEQF
v_gene: TRBV7-6; CDR3aa: ASSPETGGASVAF
v_gene: TRBV7-9; CDR3aa: ASSPGGFAEAF
v_gene: TRBV15; CDR3aa: ATSRDPTPNSPLH
v_gene: TRBV4-3; CDR3aa: ASSQTPGQGGEKLF
v_gene: TRBV5-1; CDR3aa: ASSSYQETQY
v_gene: TRBV19; CDR3aa: ASSIVRTGTFSSGGYT
v_gene: TRBV14; CDR3aa: ASSREAQDTQY
v_gene: TRBV28; CDR3aa: ASRGTGGHYGYT
v_gene: TRBV28; CDR3aa: ASSTWTGGLGRTEAF
v_gene: TRBV5-1; CDR3aa: ASSSATGNTQY